The T cell receptor beta chain described here comes from a study of identical twins. Whole-study results and caveats: Fewer insertions characterized abundant cord blood beta clonotypes, whereas memory repertoires showed none.

TCRdb re-analysed the 5' RACE reads in MiXCR, keeping a single row per CDR3 protein. The sample holds over 600,000 distinct CDR3 sequences, around 20% seen once. As to this clonotype: Its antigen is not identified.

CDR1 and CDR2 (germline): SGHRS, YFSETQ. The CDR3 contains 15 residues. The V and J ends lost 4 bases and 5 bases, in that order; junction bases with no gene match: 8. This sample also appeared in a second study, on T cells expressing NK-cell markers.

Sequencing was done on a sample of PBMCs. This TCR was recovered from a young woman in good health. The chain combines TRBV5-1 with TRBJ1-1; 10 bases agree with TRBD1. DNA for the CDR3: TGCGCCAGCAGCACTGACAGGGGGCCTCGAACTGAAGCTTTCTTT. It is translated as CASSTDRGPRTEAFF.